These 19 T cell receptor beta chains were all obtained from the same sample, sequenced in a study of response to subunit inactivated influenza vaccine. One entry per CDR3 protein, called by TCRdb with MiXCR from the RT-PCR reads. Of hundreds of thousands of distinct CDR3 sequences in the sample, about 14% are singletons; the top ten hold around 6.5%. The specimen comprised PBMCs from blood, sampled 14 days before vaccination. The receptors derive from a man aged 45-65 years who received an inactivated influenza vaccine.

In this sample, this clonotype turned up many times. This sequence joins TRBV20-1 and TRBJ2-5; D ambiguous. The germline V and J ends were trimmed by 3 bases and 5 bases, with 4 bases remaining between them. Germline V gene sequence: CDR1 DFQATT, CDR2 SNEGSKA (reference sequence). The CDR3 spans 10 residues. CDR3 in amino acids: CSARRETQYF. The CDR3 DNA follows: TGCAGTGCTAGGAGGGAGACCCAGTACTTC.

The chain carries TRBV18 and TRBJ1-1; D may be TRBD1 (5 bases). The CDR3 length is 16 residues. In germline, CDR1 is KGHSH, CDR2 LQKENI. V was shortened by 1 base and J by 4 bases, with 16 bases between the two germline ends. The CDR3 coding sequence is TGTGCCAGCTCACCACTGTCCGGGGCCAGACCCACTGAAGCTTTCTTT. This translates into CASSPLSGARPTEAFF.

The table lists this clonotype with a few counts. The chain recombines TRBV6-2 or TRBV6-3 with TRBJ1-5, with 8 bases identical to TRBD1. V lost 2 bases and J lost 1; bases outside the gene matches: 7. CDR3 size: 17 residues. Germline-derived CDR1 and CDR2 are MNHEY and SVGEGT. The CDR3 sequence: CASSYGTGLLSNQPQHF. CDR3 in DNA: TGTGCCAGCAGTTACGGGACAGGACTTCTAAGCAATCAGCCCCAGCATTTT.

This clonotype was picked up a small number of times. V is TRBV6-6 and J is TRBJ1-1; D unclear. The CDR3 loop spans 12 amino acids. V shed 7 bases and J shed 9 bases, with 15 bases lying between them. The V gene's germline CDR1 is MNHNY and CDR2 SVGAGI (reference sequence). The CDR3 nucleotides read TGTGCCAGCACTAAAACACAAAGCCAAGCTTTCTTT. Its protein is CASTKTQSQAFF.

This chain links TRBV20-1 with TRBJ2-1; 8 bases fit TRBD1. This CDR3 is built from 15 residues. The V gene's germline CDR1 is DFQATT and CDR2 SNEGSKA (reference sequence). V shed 6 bases, J shed 7 bases, and the junction held 14 bases outside the gene matches. The chain's CDR3 is CSAPRGQAFWNEQFF. CDR3 DNA sequence: TGCAGTGCCCCCAGGGGGCAGGCGTTTTGGAATGAGCAGTTCTTC.

Worth noting for this clonotype: Its ends do not fully match the called genes, so a read error is possible. The chain joins TRBV30 to TRBJ2-7; TRBD2 might be the D (6 bases). The CDR3 has 11 residues. CDR1 is GTSNPN and CDR2 is SVGIG in the germline V gene (reference sequence). As DNA, the CDR3 is TGTGCCTGGAGTGTATCAGGGACTCAGAACTTC. Amino acids: CAWSVSGTQNF. The full variable domain, rest sourced from reference TRBV30 and TRBJ2-7, is SQTIHQWPATLVQPVGSPLSLECTVEGTSNPNLYWYRQAAGRGLQLLFYSVGIGQISSEVPQNLSASRPQDRQFILSSKKLLLSDSGFYLCAWSVSGTQNFGPGTRLTVT.

The chain carries TRBV5-5 and TRBJ2-1, with 9 bases fitting TRBD1. Trimming cost V 1 base and J 6 bases; bases outside gene matches: 8. The germline CDR1 and CDR2 sequences are SGHKS and YYEKEE (reference sequence). This CDR3 region has 16 residues. CDR3 loop: CASSLPRTGELNEQFF. DNA for the CDR3: TGTGCCAGCAGCTTGCCGAGGACAGGGGAACTCAATGAGCAGTTCTTC.

This clonotype has at least ten counts. This chain joins TRBV10-3 and TRBJ2-7; 10 nucleotides match TRBD1. The CDR3 is 16 amino acids. V was pared by 1 base and J by 7 bases, with 10 bases of the junction left unmatched. Germline CDR1 reads ENHRY; CDR2 reads SYGVKD. As DNA, the CDR3 is TGTGCCATCAGTGAGTTGGGGGACAGGGGCCCTGTTGAGCAGTACTTC. This translates into CAISELGDRGPVEQYF.

This clonotype was counted a few times. The CDR3 reads CATSRGKGIHLYF. DNA for the CDR3: TGTGCCACCAGCAGAGGGAAGGGGATCCATCTCTACTTC. The chain recombines TRBV15 with TRBJ2-7, with D possibly matching TRBD1 (5 bases). The CDR3 has 13 amino acids. CDR1 LNHNV and CDR2 YYDKDF come from the germline V gene (reference sequence). V lost 1 base to trimming and J lost 13 bases, with 17 bases between them.

V and J are TRBV6-1 and TRBJ2-2; tentative D call: TRBD2 (5 bases). The CDR3 sequence is 16 residues long. The germline V and J ends were trimmed by 5 bases and 1 base, with 14 bases remaining between them. CDR1 is MNHNS and CDR2 is SASEGT in the germline V gene. CDR3 DNA sequence: TGTGCCAGCAGTCCCGGAAAGCGGAGGAACACCGGGGAGCTGTTTTTT. It yields the protein CASSPGKRRNTGELFF.

The rearrangement joins TRBV12-3 or TRBV12-4 to TRBJ2-5; 7 nucleotides line up with TRBD1. There are 16 residues in the CDR3. Losses at the gene ends were 1 base for V and 3 bases for J; bases not matched to a gene: 8. CDR3 region: CASSLGLGQGEETQYF. CDR3 in DNA: TGTGCCAGCAGTTTAGGGCTAGGGCAGGGGGAAGAGACCCAGTACTTC.

This clonotype has only a few counts. V is TRBV24-1 and J is TRBJ1-1; no firm D call. V gave up 1 base and J gave up 6 bases, with 8 bases separating them. CDR1 is KGHDR, CDR2 SFDVKD, per germline. The CDR3 loop spans 13 amino acids. The CDR3 reads CATSDLGGAEAFF. As DNA, the CDR3 is TGTGCCACCAGTGATTTAGGTGGCGCTGAAGCTTTCTTT.

This clonotype has just a few counts. The genes are TRBV19 and TRBJ1-5, with unresolved D. From germline, CDR1 is LNHDA and CDR2 SQIVND (reference sequence). The CDR3 is 13 residues long. Trimming shortened V by 3 bases and J by 0 bases, and 3 bases separated the two germline ends. CDR3 nucleotide sequence: TGTGCCAGTAGTATGGCTAGCAATCAGCCCCAGCATTTT. Translating it yields CASSMASNQPQHF.

The table lists this clonotype with a few counts. The rearrangement joins TRBV3-1 to TRBJ2-1; no reliable D call. CDR3 size: 15 residues. V lost 2 bases and J 2 bases, leaving 10 bases between the germline ends. Per germline, CDR1 LGHDT and CDR2 YNNKEL (reference sequence). Written as DNA, the CDR3 is TGTGCCAGCAGCCAATTGAGTTTAGCCTACAATGAGCAGTTCTTC. This encodes CASSQLSLAYNEQFF.

As to this clonotype: This clone may be a read error of a much larger clone one base away. CDR3 residues: CASSFSSLQNADTQYF. The CDR3 DNA is TGTGCCAGCAGTTTTAGTAGCCTTCAAAACGCAGATACGCAGTATTTT. This sequence joins TRBV12-3 or TRBV12-4 and TRBJ2-3; D is unresolved. V lost 3 bases and J 4 bases, leaving 17 bases between the germline ends. The CDR3 covers 16 residues.

As for this clonotype: Relative to the germline gene, one junction end is altered; a read error may explain this. The J gene is TRBJ2-3, the V gene TRBV20-1; 14 bases map to TRBD2. The CDR3 covers 17 residues. Germline-derived CDR1 and CDR2 are DFQATT and SNEGSKA (reference sequence). CDR3 in amino acids: CSARALGLAGVTDTQYF. The CDR3 DNA sequence: TGCAGCGCTAGAGCTTTGGGACTAGCGGGGGTCACAGATACGCAGTATTTT.

This rearrangement joins TRBV4-3 to TRBJ2-1; D ambiguous. The germline gives CDR1 LGHNA, CDR2 YSLEER. The CDR3 runs to 13 residues. Trimming stripped 0 bases from V and 10 bases from J, with 10 bases between. DNA of the CDR3: TGCGCCAGCAGCCAAGATCCAAGGCGGGAGCAGTTCTTC. It yields the protein CASSQDPRREQFF.

This clonotype was detected a few times. The chain has TRBV25-1 and TRBJ2-7; TRBD1 aligns across 8 bases. Germline V gives CDR1 MGHDK, CDR2 SYGVNS. V was clipped by 3 bases and J by 2 bases; unmatched bases: 3. The CDR3 totals 14 residues. The CDR3 spells CASSDRGPTYEQYF. CDR3 DNA sequence: TGTGCCAGCAGTGACAGGGGGCCGACCTACGAGCAGTACTTC.

This clonotype was recorded a few times. The gene calls are TRBV3-1 and TRBJ2-7, with 9 nucleotides matching TRBD1. Trimming at V came to 1 base and at J to 13 bases, leaving 5 bases not matched to a gene. The CDR3 runs 12 residues. Germline lookup yields CDR1 LGHDT and CDR2 YNNKEL (reference sequence). The CDR3 sequence is CASSQGTGAIYF. The CDR3 region has the DNA TGTGCCAGCAGCCAAGGGACAGGGGCTATTTACTTC.